The text below deals with one TCR beta chain. V lost 7 bases to trimming and J lost 2 bases; unmatched junction nucleotides: 2. Germline V gene lookup returns CDR1 SGDLS and CDR2 YYNGEE. CDR3 length: 14 amino acids. The sample originates from a study of T cell changes during pregnancy in multiple sclerosis. Data came from immunoSEQ multiplex PCR; TCRdb stores just in-frame clones and leaves some out. Of some 49,000 clones listed, 91% were seen once; the top ten hold about 3.1%. The sequences come from CD8+ T cells from peripheral blood mononuclear cells, collected in the second trimester of pregnancy. The rearrangement links TRBV9 to TRBJ2-3; 12 nucleotides agree with TRBD1. The clonotype originates from a female donor with multiple sclerosis, enrolled in a pregnancy study. The CDR3 DNA sequence: TGTGCCAGCCTGGGACAGGGGGCCACAGATACGCAGTATTTT. This encodes CASLGQGATDTQYF. The full variable domain, completed using reference TRBV9 and TRBJ2-3, is DSGVTQTPKHLITATGQRVTLRCSPRSGDLSVYWYQQSLDQGLQFLIQYYNGEERAKGNILERFSAQQFPDLHSELNLSSLELGDSALYFCASLGQGATDTQYFGPGTRLTVL.